The 20 T cell receptor beta chains presented below share a single source sample, sequenced in a study of early T cells in non-severe SARS-CoV-2 infection. From the 5' RACE reads, TCRdb called clonotypes with MiXCR, one entry per CDR3 protein. The sample includes tens of thousands of distinct CDR3 sequences, about 15% of them seen just once. Sequenced: whole blood. The receptors shown here come from an adult who was a healthcare worker with PCR-confirmed SARS-CoV-2 infection or an uninfected control (not recorded which).

This clonotype has a count of ten or more. The chain recombines TRBV6-6 with TRBJ1-4; a possible D gene is TRBD1 (6 bases). Germline V CDR1 and CDR2: MNHNY, SVGAGI (reference sequence). The CDR3 covers 15 residues. Deletions cut 4 bases from V and 8 bases from J, with 17 bases between. As DNA, the CDR3 is TGTGCCAGCAGTTTTGCGTCGGGGGGCGGGGAAAAACTGTTTTTT. This codes for CASSFASGGGEKLFF.

This clonotype was observed many times. The rearrangement links TRBV11-2 to TRBJ2-7; 11 nucleotides align to TRBD2. Germline lookup yields CDR1 SGHAT and CDR2 FQNNGV. The CDR3 has 15 amino acids. Germline trimming cut 1 base from V and 3 bases from J; bases unmatched to any gene: 2. The CDR3 region has the DNA TGTGCCAGCAGCTTAGGTGGGACTAGCGGCTACGAGCAGTACTTC. Translated: CASSLGGTSGYEQYF. Variable domain in full (rest from reference TRBV11-2 and TRBJ2-7): EAGVAQSPRYKIIEKRQSVAFWCNPISGHATLYWYQQILGQGPKLLIQFQNNGVVDDSQLPKDRFSAERLKGVDSTLKIQPAKLEDSAVYLCASSLGGTSGYEQYFGPGTRLTVT.

This clonotype appeared a few times. The chain links TRBV9 to TRBJ2-1; 9 nucleotides agree with TRBD1. The trim removed 2 bases at V and 8 bases at J, leaving 5 bases unmatched. This CDR3 is built from 14 residues. In germline, CDR1 is SGDLS, CDR2 YYNGEE. CDR3 sequence: CASSVRDREHEQFF. DNA for the CDR3: TGTGCCAGCAGCGTCCGGGACAGGGAGCATGAGCAGTTCTTC.

This clonotype was detected ten times or more. J is TRBJ1-6 and V is TRBV7-2; TRBD1 agrees at 10 bases. Trimming cost V 1 base and J 8 bases; bases outside gene matches: 2. The germline CDR1 and CDR2 sequences are SGHTA and FQGNSA. This CDR3 has 15 residues. The CDR3 spells CASSLGTGGYSPLHF. The CDR3, as DNA: TGTGCCAGCAGCTTAGGGACAGGGGGGTATTCACCCCTCCACTTT.

This clonotype was observed at least ten times. The chain employs TRBV7-9 and TRBJ2-1; possibly TRBD2 for D (5 bases). CDR1 and CDR2 from the germline V gene are SEHNR and FQNEAQ (reference sequence). This CDR3 has 17 residues. The V gene lost 0 bases and the J gene lost 7 bases, with 19 bases spanning the gap. CDR3 DNA sequence: TGTGCCAGCAGCTTAGCGTATTTGCGGGCCAAGCAGAATGAGCAGTTCTTC. Translated: CASSLAYLRAKQNEQFF.

V and J are TRBV7-9 and TRBJ1-1; 7 bases are a match to TRBD1. J lost 6 bases, V lost 5 bases, and 6 bases had no gene match. CDR3 length: 13 residues. Germline loops: CDR1 SEHNR, CDR2 FQNEAQ (reference sequence). The CDR3 region is CASSPTGPSEAFF. In DNA form, the CDR3 reads TGTGCCAGCAGCCCGACAGGGCCATCTGAAGCTTTCTTT.

This clonotype was seen more than once but under ten times. This chain links TRBV7-9 with TRBJ2-3; 11 bases align to TRBD2. V lost 5 bases to trimming and J lost 3 bases; unmatched junction nucleotides: 7. Germline assignment: CDR1 SEHNR and CDR2 FQNEAQ (reference sequence). The CDR3 spans 16 residues. The CDR3 region has the DNA TGTGCCAGCAGCACCTTAACTAGCGGGAGTACAGATACGCAGTATTTT. This encodes CASSTLTSGSTDTQYF.

This clonotype has ten or more counts. This chain links TRBV11-2 with TRBJ1-1, with 7 bases aligning to TRBD1. With 3 bases clipped from V and 0 bases from J, the junction kept 1 base outside the gene matches. The CDR3 covers 14 residues. CDR1 and CDR2 (germline): SGHAT, FQNNGV. The CDR3 loop is CASSLGTVNTEAFF. CDR3 DNA: TGTGCCAGCAGCTTGGGGACAGTGAACACTGAAGCTTTCTTT.

This chain joins TRBV7-3 and TRBJ2-2, with 9 bases identical to TRBD1. Looked up from germline, CDR1 is SGHTA and CDR2 is FQGTGA. The CDR3 spans 14 residues. The V segment lost 4 bases and the J segment 7 bases; nucleotides outside the gene matches: 4. The CDR3 region has the DNA TGTGCCAGCAGCTCGGGACAGGGAGTCGGGGAGCTGTTTTTT. Its translation: CASSSGQGVGELFF.

This clonotype turned up a few times. The chain joins TRBV6-2 or TRBV6-3 to TRBJ1-1; the match to TRBD1 covers 7 bases. The J segment lost 5 bases and the V segment lost 6 bases, leaving 9 bases of the junction unmatched. The CDR3 runs 14 residues. Germline CDR1 and CDR2: MNHEY and SVGEGT. The CDR3 here is CASRPRQGRTEAFF. The CDR3 coding sequence is TGTGCCAGCAGACCGCGACAGGGTAGAACTGAAGCTTTCTTT.

The chain employs TRBV29-1 and TRBJ1-4; a weak D match, TRBD1 (6 bases). Trimming stripped 6 bases from V and 8 bases from J, with 13 bases between. CDR1 is SQVTM, CDR2 ANQGSEA, per germline. This CDR3 region has 12 residues. The CDR3 nucleotides are TGCAGCGTCCTAACGACAGGCGAAAAACTGTTTTTT. Protein sequence: CSVLTTGEKLFF.

The chain recombines TRBV24-1 with TRBJ2-2; D unclear. V lost 7 bases, J lost 8 bases, and 13 bases lay in between. The CDR3 has 13 amino acids. CDR1 KGHDR and CDR2 SFDVKD come from the germline V gene. CDR3 protein: CATSSMDIGELFF. DNA for the CDR3: TGTGCCACCAGCTCGATGGATATAGGGGAGCTGTTTTTT.

This clonotype was detected a few times. J is TRBJ2-1 and V is TRBV28; TRBD1 agrees at 9 bases. With 3 bases clipped from V and 8 bases from J, the junction kept 5 bases outside the gene matches. The V gene's germline CDR1 is MDHEN and CDR2 SYDVKM. CDR3 length: 14 residues. CDR3 sequence (DNA): TGTGCCAGCAGTTTTTCAACAGGGGGCCATGAGCAGTTCTTC. Translating it yields CASSFSTGGHEQFF.

The chain employs TRBV5-1 and TRBJ2-1; TRBD2 aligns across 14 bases. V dropped 7 bases and J dropped 9; count of bases not matched to a gene: 3. This CDR3 has 13 amino acids. From germline, CDR1 is SGHRS and CDR2 YFSETQ. CDR3: CASRGLAGVEQFF. In DNA, the CDR3 is TGCGCCAGCCGGGGACTAGCGGGAGTTGAGCAGTTCTTC.

This rearrangement joins TRBV4-3 to TRBJ2-7; TRBD1 matches at 12 bases. The germline V gene encodes CDR1 LGHNA and CDR2 YSLEER. J was trimmed by 7 bases and V by 3 bases; bases with no gene match: 4. This CDR3 region has 14 residues. The CDR3 nucleotides are TGCGCCAGCAGCCAGGGACAGGGGGCGTGGGAGCAGTACTTC. This encodes CASSQGQGAWEQYF.

This clonotype turned up a few times. The rearrangement joins TRBV7-2 to TRBJ2-7; D call uncertain. The V and J ends lost 3 bases and 5 bases respectively, with 8 bases between them. There are 12 residues in the CDR3. Germline CDR1 and CDR2: SGHTA and FQGNSA. CDR3 protein: CASSFSRHEQYF. The CDR3 DNA follows: TGTGCCAGCAGCTTTTCCCGGCACGAGCAGTACTTC.

The CDR3 DNA reads TGCGCCAGCGGAGATACAGGAGTAGAGACCCAGTACTTC. It yields the protein CASGDTGVETQYF. The chain employs TRBV10-2 and TRBJ2-5, with TRBD1 as a possible D gene (5 bases). Germline-derived CDR1 and CDR2 are WSHSY and SAAADI. The CDR3 runs 13 residues. Trimming shortened V by 8 bases and J by 4 bases, and 14 bases separated the two germline ends.

J is TRBJ2-5 and V is TRBV7-9, with D possibly matching TRBD2 (5 bases). The V end lost 5 bases, the J end lost 5 bases, and 9 bases lay between the germline ends. The CDR3 runs 12 residues. Germline V gene sequence: CDR1 SEHNR, CDR2 FQNEAQ (reference sequence). The DNA for the CDR3 is TGTGCCAGCAGCACCGGGGAGGAGACCCAGTACTTC. It yields the protein CASSTGEETQYF. The whole variable domain, remainder taken from reference TRBV7-9 and TRBJ2-5, is DTGVSQNPRHKITKRGQNVTFRCDPISEHNRLYWYRQTLGQGPEFLTYFQNEAQLEKSRLLSDRFSAERPKGSFSTLEIQRTEQGDSAMYLCASSTGEETQYFGPGTRLLVL.

The chain joins TRBV28 to TRBJ2-3; 8 nucleotides align to TRBD1. V gave up 6 bases and J gave up 1 base; unmatched junction bases: 6. This CDR3 is 15 amino acids long. Germline V lookup: CDR1 MDHEN, CDR2 SYDVKM. The DNA for the CDR3 is TGTGCCAGCAGGCTACCGGGACAGGGCACAGATACGCAGTATTTT. Translated: CASRLPGQGTDTQYF.

This clonotype was seen a few times. This sequence joins TRBV2 and TRBJ2-2; the D gene is possibly TRBD2 (6 bases). CDR1 is SNHLY, CDR2 FYNNEI, per germline. Trimming left V 6 bases short and J 2 bases short, with 10 bases between. The CDR3 runs 14 residues. As DNA, the CDR3 is TGTGCCAGCAGCGCGGGAATCAACACCGGGGAGCTGTTTTTT. Translated, it gives CASSAGINTGELFF.